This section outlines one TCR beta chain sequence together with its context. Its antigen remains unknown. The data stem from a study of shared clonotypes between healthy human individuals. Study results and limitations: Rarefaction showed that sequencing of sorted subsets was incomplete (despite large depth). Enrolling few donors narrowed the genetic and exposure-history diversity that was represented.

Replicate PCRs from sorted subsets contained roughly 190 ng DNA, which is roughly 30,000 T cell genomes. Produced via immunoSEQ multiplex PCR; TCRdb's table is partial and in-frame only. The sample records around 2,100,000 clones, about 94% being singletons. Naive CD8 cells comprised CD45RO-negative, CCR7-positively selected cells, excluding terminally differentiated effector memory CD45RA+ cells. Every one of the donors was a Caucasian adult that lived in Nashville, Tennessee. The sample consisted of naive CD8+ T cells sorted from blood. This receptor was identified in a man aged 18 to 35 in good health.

The CDR3 region is CASSYNRGHGYTF. CDR3 bases: TGTGCCAGCAGTTATAACAGGGGTCATGGCTACACCTTC. V gene TRBV6-5 combines with J gene TRBJ1-2; 7 bases line up with TRBD1. Trimming took 3 bases from V and 6 from J; bases not matched to a gene: 4. The CDR3 consists of 13 residues. The germline CDR1 and CDR2 sequences are MNHEY and SVGAGI.